The text below deals with one T cell receptor (beta chain). The antigen remains undetermined. This CDR3 contains 15 residues. V was cut by 6 bases and J by 0 bases, with 9 bases left in between. Germline V gives CDR1 MDHEN, CDR2 SYDVKM. The sample originates from a study of OX40 agonist ivuxolimab in advanced cancers. Study-wide background: The patients got ivuxolimab, which is an agonistic anti-OX40 (CD134) antibody. Head and neck, renal cell, melanoma or hepatocellular carcinoma were the cancers that dose-escalation patients had. Study conclusions and caveats: Individuals who were partial responders at 0.1-3.0 mg/kg had clonal expansion that ranked among the lowest.

Only in-frame clones appear in the TCRdb table, and some are missing; sequencing was by immunoSEQ multiplex PCR. The table records about 58,000 clones, approximately 89% of them present only once. The sequenced sample was CD4+ or CD8+ T cells sorted from blood, obtained in a trial of the OX40 agonist ivuxolimab. This clonotype was obtained from an adult with an advanced solid tumor such as melanoma, head and neck, liver or kidney cancer. This chain uses TRBV28 with TRBJ1-6; D gene ambiguous. The CDR3 DNA reads as TGTGCCAGCAGGGTACAGAGCTCCTATAATTCACCCCTCCACTTT. Residues: CASRVQSSYNSPLHF.